This TCR beta chain is drawn from a study of Tregs in tolerant kidney transplant recipients. Data came from immunoSEQ multiplex PCR; TCRdb stores just in-frame clones and leaves some out. This table has tens of thousands of clones, over 85% appearing once. Germline CDR1 MGHRA, CDR2 YSYEKL. Trimming removed 1 base at V and 4 bases at J, with 8 bases between. The CDR3 runs 13 residues. This receptor was identified in a human donor in good health. The chain couples TRBV4-1 to TRBJ2-7, with D hard to call. Sequenced input: CD8+ T cells from blood. The CDR3 is CASSQVNEYEQYF. The CDR3 nucleotides read TGCGCCAGCAGCCAAGTTAACGAGTACGAGCAGTACTTC.